This TCR beta chain originates from a study of blood T cell repertoires in COVID-19. Per the original data handling: Reference gene primer amplification yielded estimated nucleated cell counts. Here immunoSEQ multiplex PCR was the method, and the copy in TCRdb shows in-frame clones only, minus some. V, J and clone size were drawn from that table, and D and trimming were deduced from the DNA. Seen here are tens of thousands of clones, 70% to 90% observed once, and the top ten hold approximately 9.2%. Germline V gene data show CDR1 as MNHEY and CDR2 as SMNVEV (reference sequence). The CDR3 contains 13 residues. Trimming stripped 3 bases from V and 6 bases from J, with 8 bases between.

The rearrangement links TRBV27 to TRBJ2-2; D uncertain. The clonotype originates from a woman between 65 and 79 years old with active COVID-19. Material for sequencing was peripheral blood. The CDR3 loop reads CASSFSYSGELFF. The CDR3 bases are TGTGCCAGCAGTTTTTCATACTCCGGGGAGCTGTTTTTT.